A selection of T cell receptor beta chains follows, all from one sample in a study of T cells in Graves' hyperthyroidism and ophthalmopathy. TCRdb fed the multiplex PCR reads into MiXCR, producing one record per CDR3 protein. The table records about 59,000 distinct CDR3 sequences, roughly 50% of them present only once. The sequencing sample was made of blood. These receptors were taken from a woman aged 60 to 75 with Graves' ophthalmopathy. Both conserved end residues are part of each CDR3. The D gene is left open where the match is weak. Size is stated for part of the rows, as once, few or many counts, or as a class when the clone is expanded.

j_call: TRBJ2-1
clone_size: many
v_call: TRBV7-2
d_call: TRBD2
cdr3_aa: CASSEGLVNEQFF
cdr3_nt: TGTGCCAGCAGCGAGGGACTAGTAAATGAGCAGTTCTTC

j_call: TRBJ2-1
clone_size: .
v_call: TRBV19
d_call: TRBD2
cdr3_aa: CASRLAGSYNEQFF
cdr3_nt: TGTGCCAGTAGACTAGCGGGATCCTACAATGAGCAGTTCTTC

j_call: TRBJ2-3
clone_size: .
v_call: TRBV20-1
d_call: .
cdr3_aa: CSASNGSSGNEQYF
cdr3_nt: TGCAGTGCTAGCAACGGGTCTAGTGGCAATGAGCAGTATTTT

j_call: TRBJ2-6
clone_size: .
v_call: TRBV9
d_call: TRBD1
cdr3_aa: CTSSGQGAGANVLTF
cdr3_nt: TGTACCAGCAGCGGACAGGGGGCTGGGGCCAACGTCCTGACCTTC

j_call: TRBJ2-7
clone_size: .
v_call: TRBV20-1
d_call: TRBD1
cdr3_aa: CSARAPGGYEQYF
cdr3_nt: TGCAGTGCACGAGCCCCAGGGGGCTACGAGCAGTACTTC

j_call: TRBJ1-4
clone_size: .
v_call: TRBV13
d_call: .
cdr3_aa: CATSLGGDLYPPSANEKLFF
cdr3_nt: TGTGCCACCAGCTTAGGGGGAGATCTTTATCCGCCGTCAGCTAATGAAAAACTGTTTTTT

j_call: TRBJ2-2
clone_size: .
v_call: TRBV7-2
d_call: TRBD1
cdr3_aa: CASSLRGGNGELFF
cdr3_nt: TGTGCCAGCAGCCTACGAGGGGGCAACGGGGAGCTGTTTTTT

j_call: TRBJ2-5
clone_size: .
v_call: TRBV9
d_call: .
cdr3_aa: CASSAGTLQETQYF
cdr3_nt: TGTGCCAGCAGCGCCGGGACACTTCAAGAGACCCAGTACTTC

j_call: TRBJ1-2
clone_size: many
v_call: TRBV3-1
d_call: .
cdr3_aa: CASSQETFNYGYTF
cdr3_nt: TGTGCCAGCAGCCAAGAGACTTTCAACTATGGCTACACCTTC

j_call: TRBJ1-4
clone_size: medium-sized
v_call: TRBV29-1
d_call: .
cdr3_aa: CSGYKNEKLFF
cdr3_nt: TGCAGCGGGTACAAAAATGAAAAACTGTTTTTT

j_call: TRBJ1-4
clone_size: .
v_call: TRBV7-3
d_call: .
cdr3_aa: CASSLRVYNEKLFF
cdr3_nt: TGTGCCAGCAGTTTACGGGTCTACAATGAAAAACTGTTTTTT